What follows are 21 T cell receptor beta chains derived from one specimen sequenced in a study of cytomegalovirus exposure and HLA in healthy donors (TCRdb year 2017). The method was the immunoSEQ multiplex PCR assay. For the multiplex PCR, a mixture combining 60 forward primers for TCR Vbeta segments and 13 reverse primers for TCR Jbeta segments was used. This is the immuneACCESS table as TCRdb keeps it, with only in-frame sequences that have V and J called. A part of the clones is gone; compared with another copy, unresolved V genes explain less than half, and the rest is unexplained. The sample yields about 150,000 clones; roughly 80% were counted once. The ten largest make up 1.5% to 2% of the sample. What was sequenced was PBMCs. The source is a woman between 40 and 55 years old in good health and CMV-seronegative.

CDR3 nucleotides: TGTGCCAGCCGTTTAACGGGTCCGCAGTTCTTC. Encoded protein: CASRLTGPQFF. The chain carries TRBV2 and TRBJ2-1; the D is unclear. V shed 8 bases and J shed 12 bases, with 14 bases lying between them. The germline CDR1 and CDR2 sequences are SNHLY and FYNNEI. The CDR3 length is 11 residues.

This clone is a singleton in its sample. The chain couples TRBV7-9 to TRBJ1-2, with 12 nucleotides matching TRBD1. V shed 5 bases, J shed 4 bases, and the junction held 17 bases outside the gene matches. CDR1 SEHNR and CDR2 FQNEAQ come from the germline V gene (reference sequence). This CDR3 contains 19 residues. The CDR3 sequence is CASSPAGTGGFPISYGYTF. CDR3 in DNA: TGTGCCAGCAGCCCCGCTGGGACAGGGGGCTTTCCTATCAGCTATGGCTACACCTTC.

The chain has TRBV7-9 and TRBJ2-1, with 9 bases that match TRBD2. Looked up from germline, CDR1 is SEHNR and CDR2 is FQNEAQ (reference sequence). This CDR3 has 16 amino acids. V shed 5 bases, J shed 5 bases, and the junction held 10 bases outside the gene matches. This CDR3 reads CASSLITGLADNEQFF. DNA for the CDR3: TGTGCCAGCAGCCTAATAACGGGACTAGCCGACAATGAGCAGTTCTTC.

This CDR3 reads CASSEFRVGGYTF. The CDR3 DNA is TGTGCCAGCAGTGAATTCAGGGTGGGTGGCTACACCTTC. The rearrangement links TRBV6-1 to TRBJ1-2; a possible D gene is TRBD1 (5 bases). Germline V CDR1 and CDR2: MNHNS, SASEGT. Trimming stripped 2 bases from V and 7 bases from J, with 11 bases between. This CDR3 spans 13 amino acids.

V is TRBV18 and J is TRBJ2-5, with D perhaps matching TRBD1 (5 bases). The CDR3 sequence is 15 residues long. Trimming stripped 2 bases from V and 1 base from J, with 11 bases between. Germline CDR1 is KGHSH and CDR2 is LQKENI. The CDR3 nucleotides are TGTGCCAGCTCACCATTGGGGCAGGGCCAAGAGACCCAGTACTTC. It translates to CASSPLGQGQETQYF.

V and J are TRBV5-5 and TRBJ1-6; 8 bases agree with TRBD1. The CDR3 has 16 amino acids. Germline assignment: CDR1 SGHKS and CDR2 YYEKEE (reference sequence). Trimming cost V 0 bases and J 10 bases; bases outside gene matches: 9. The CDR3 DNA follows: TGTGCCAGCAGCTTGGAGGCACAGGGGGACGGGTCACCCCTCCACTTT. Its protein product is CASSLEAQGDGSPLHF.

The V call is TRBV6-5, the J call TRBJ2-7; TRBD2 might be the D (6 bases). This CDR3 is built from 14 residues. Germline CDR1 MNHEY, CDR2 SVGAGI. Trimming left V 0 bases short and J 5 bases short, with 11 bases between. The CDR3 DNA is TGTGCCAGCAGTTACTCCCGGGACTCTCACGAGCAGTACTTC. Translation: CASSYSRDSHEQYF.

This clone was seen a few times. J is TRBJ2-2 and V is TRBV10-1; no clear D gene. The CDR3 totals 13 residues. CDR1 WNHNN and CDR2 SYGVQD come from the germline V gene (reference sequence). V lost 1 base to trimming and J lost 12 bases, with 12 bases between them. The CDR3 coding sequence is TGCGCCAGCAGTGAGTTACTCCTCTCGAAGCTGTTTTTT. The encoded protein is CASSELLLSKLFF.

The chain couples TRBV29-1 to TRBJ2-3; TRBD2 agrees at 14 bases. V lost 2 bases to trimming and J lost 2 bases; unmatched junction nucleotides: 15. The CDR3 runs to 20 residues. Per the germline V gene, CDR1 is SQVTM and CDR2 is ANQGSEA. The CDR3 spells CSVEFGGRGLAGGLTDTQYF. The CDR3 bases are TGCAGCGTTGAATTCGGGGGGCGAGGACTAGCGGGAGGACTCACAGATACGCAGTATTTT.

This chain uses TRBV30 with TRBJ1-3; possibly TRBD1 for D (5 bases). Germline CDR1 GTSNPN, CDR2 SVGIG (reference sequence). The CDR3 sequence is 14 residues long. V shed 5 bases and J shed 2 bases, with 13 bases lying between them. The CDR3 sequence: CAWCDGGTGNTIYF. CDR3 coding DNA: TGTGCCTGGTGCGACGGGGGGACTGGAAACACCATATATTTT. The variable domain in full, with the rest retrieved from reference TRBV30 and TRBJ1-3, is SQTIHQWPATLVQPVGSPLSLECTVEGTSNPNLYWYRQAAGRGLQLLFYSVGIGQISSEVPQNLSASRPQDRQFILSSKKLLLSDSGFYLCAWCDGGTGNTIYFGEGSWLTVV.

This chain connects TRBV2 to TRBJ1-2; perhaps TRBD1 as D (5 bases). The CDR3 has 13 residues. Trimming cost V 6 bases and J 6 bases, with 14 bases left between them. CDR1 SNHLY and CDR2 FYNNEI come from the germline V gene. Written as DNA, the CDR3 is TGTGCCAGCAGAGGCACAGGAGCCCATGGCTACACCTTC. Protein: CASRGTGAHGYTF.

The J gene is TRBJ2-1, the V gene TRBV27; 8 nucleotides match TRBD2. From germline, CDR1 is MNHEY and CDR2 SMNVEV (reference sequence). V was clipped by 8 bases and J by 11 bases; unmatched bases: 14. The CDR3 sequence is 14 residues long. CDR3 residues: CASWAYGGANKQFF. The CDR3 nucleotides are TGTGCCAGCTGGGCTTACGGGGGGGCAAATAAGCAGTTCTTC.

The chain combines TRBV14 with TRBJ2-7; 9 bases align to TRBD1. CDR3 length equals 14 residues. The junction had 3 bases not matched to a gene; V was cut back by 4 bases and J by 2 bases. The V gene's germline CDR1 is SGHDN and CDR2 FVKESK. This CDR3 reads CASSRDRATYEQYF. CDR3 sequence (DNA): TGTGCCAGCAGCCGGGACAGGGCAACCTACGAGCAGTACTTC.

Notes on this clone: An end of the junction differs from the germline gene, which may be a read error. The sample holds other DNA sequences that translate to the same CDR3. V and J are TRBV7-9 and TRBJ1-2; maybe TRBD1 (5 bases). CDR1 is SEHNR and CDR2 is FQNEAQ in the germline V gene (reference sequence). This CDR3 contains 15 residues. The CDR3 DNA follows: TGTTCCAGCAGCTTCGGGGGGGGTCGGGACTATGGCTACACCTTC. As protein: CSSSFGGGRDYGYTF.

The table lists this clone with a count of one. The CDR3 does not end in the conserved phenylalanine or tryptophan, so this is likely a read error. The DNA is omitted, as the CDR3 cannot be located on it reliably, and the CDR3 follows TCRdb's listing. The chain has TRBV9 and TRBJ1-3. Germline CDR1 is SGDLS and CDR2 is YYNGEE. From its first to its last residue, the CDR3 has 9 amino acids. The CDR3 protein is CASPIEWEV.

The chain employs TRBV15 and TRBJ2-1; TRBD2 aligns across 12 bases. Germline trimming cut 3 bases from V and 6 bases from J; bases unmatched to any gene: 6. The CDR3 length is 16 residues. Germline V CDR1 and CDR2: LNHNV, YYDKDF (reference sequence). The CDR3 spells CATSRSPGLAGNEQFF. CDR3 nucleotide sequence: TGTGCCACCAGCAGGTCCCCGGGACTAGCGGGCAATGAGCAGTTCTTC.

J is TRBJ2-5 and V is TRBV29-1; TRBD1 aligns across 8 bases. The CDR3 runs 11 residues. With 7 bases clipped from V and 5 bases from J, the junction kept 3 bases outside the gene matches. The germline CDR1 and CDR2 sequences are SQVTM and ANQGSEA. The DNA for the CDR3 is TGCAGCGGGTGGACAGGGGAGACCCAGTACTTC. Amino acids: CSGWTGETQYF.

CDR3 loop: CASSLDVGRSYEQYF. CDR3 nucleotides: TGCGCCAGCAGCTTGGATGTGGGCCGCTCCTACGAGCAGTACTTC. The chain couples TRBV5-1 to TRBJ2-7; D gene ambiguous. The CDR3 has 15 residues. Germline V CDR1 and CDR2: SGHRS, YFSETQ. Trimming left V 0 bases short and J 0 bases short, with 10 bases between. The full variable domain, with the rest looked up from reference TRBV5-1 and TRBJ2-7, is KAGVTQTPRYLIKTRGQQVTLSCSPISGHRSVSWYQQTPGQGLQFLFEYFSETQRNKGNFPGRFSGRQFSNSRSEMNVSTLELGDSALYLCASSLDVGRSYEQYFGPGTRLTVT.

This clone was picked up a small number of times. The rearrangement uses TRBV6-1 and TRBJ1-1; D not certain. Germline V gene lookup returns CDR1 MNHNS and CDR2 SASEGT. The CDR3 length is 14 residues. V shed 8 bases and J shed 1 base, with 14 bases lying between them. The CDR3, as DNA: TGTGCCAGCTTTGAGGCCCAGCCGAACACTGAAGCTTTCTTT. Protein product: CASFEAQPNTEAFF.

The V call is TRBV7-9, the J call TRBJ1-3; TRBD1 agrees at 10 bases. Germline V gives CDR1 SEHNR, CDR2 FQNEAQ (reference sequence). This CDR3 is 17 amino acids long. With V trimmed by 5 bases and J by 0 bases, 7 bases remained unmatched. The CDR3: CASSAEGTGVSGNTIYF. Written as DNA, the CDR3 is TGTGCCAGCAGCGCAGAGGGGACAGGGGTCTCTGGAAACACCATATATTTT.

A few counts support this clone. The chain carries TRBV5-6 and TRBJ1-4; tentatively, D is TRBD1 (6 bases). This CDR3 is 14 amino acids long. Trimming cost V 4 bases and J 7 bases, with 14 bases left between them. The germline gives CDR1 SGHDT, CDR2 YYEEEE. The CDR3 region is CASSRGGFGEKLFF. DNA of the CDR3: TGTGCCAGCAGCCGAGGGGGATTCGGTGAAAAACTGTTTTTT.